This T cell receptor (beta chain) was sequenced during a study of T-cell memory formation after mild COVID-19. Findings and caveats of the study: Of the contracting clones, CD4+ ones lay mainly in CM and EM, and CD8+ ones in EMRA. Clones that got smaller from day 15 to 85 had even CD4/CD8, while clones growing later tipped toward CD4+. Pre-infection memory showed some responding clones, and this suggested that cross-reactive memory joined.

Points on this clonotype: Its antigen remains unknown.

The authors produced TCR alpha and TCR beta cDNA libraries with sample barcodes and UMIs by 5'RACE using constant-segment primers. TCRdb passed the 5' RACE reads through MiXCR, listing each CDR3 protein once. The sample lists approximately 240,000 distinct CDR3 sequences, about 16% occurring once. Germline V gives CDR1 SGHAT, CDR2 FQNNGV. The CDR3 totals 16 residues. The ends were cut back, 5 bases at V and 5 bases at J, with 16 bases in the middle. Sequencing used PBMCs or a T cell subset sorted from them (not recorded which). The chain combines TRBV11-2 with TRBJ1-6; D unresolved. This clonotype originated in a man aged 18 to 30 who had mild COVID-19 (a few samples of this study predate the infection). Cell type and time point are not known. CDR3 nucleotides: TGTGCCAGCAGCCCAGGACGGGTATGGAATAATTCACCCCTCCACTTT. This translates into CASSPGRVWNNSPLHF.